The next 16 T cell receptor beta chains were all read from a single sample in a study of blood T cell repertoires in COVID-19. Assay used: immunoSEQ multiplex PCR; TCRdb lists only in-frame clones, some missing. The table has about 74,000 clones, around 88% seen once. Sequencing was done on a sample of peripheral blood. Receptors were obtained from a woman older than 75 with active or convalescent COVID-19.

The chain combines TRBV4-3 with TRBJ1-2; TRBD1 aligns across 7 bases. After removal of 1 base from V and 7 bases from J, the junction contained 6 bases not matched to a gene. The CDR3 extends over 14 amino acids. Germline V gene sequence: CDR1 LGHNA, CDR2 YSLEER. In DNA form, the CDR3 reads TGCGCCAGCAGCCAAGCAGACAGGGTCCCTGGCTACACCTTC. It is translated as CASSQADRVPGYTF.

V gene TRBV9 combines with J gene TRBJ2-2, with D possibly matching TRBD2 (6 bases). The CDR3 extends over 14 amino acids. Trimming removed 4 bases from V and 1 base from J, with 8 bases in between. Germline-derived CDR1 and CDR2 are SGDLS and YYNGEE. The CDR3 DNA is TGTGCCAGCAGCCCCGGGGGGAACACCGGGGAGCTGTTTTTT. Translating it yields CASSPGGNTGELFF.

This chain links TRBV19 with TRBJ2-7, with TRBD1 matching 8 bases. J lost 7 bases, V lost 7 bases, and 9 bases had no gene match. The CDR3 contains 13 residues. In germline, CDR1 is LNHDA, CDR2 SQIVND (reference sequence). Here the CDR3 reads CASNPGQGGEQYF. In DNA, the CDR3 is TGTGCCAGTAACCCCGGACAGGGAGGTGAGCAGTACTTC.

The chain joins TRBV6-2 or TRBV6-3 to TRBJ2-1, with D perhaps TRBD1 (6 bases). The V and J ends lost 6 bases and 4 bases respectively, with 16 bases between them. This CDR3 region has 15 residues. Germline CDR1 is MNHEY and CDR2 is SVGEGT. Here the CDR3 reads CASSRQAYLYNEQFF. Here the CDR3 DNA reads TGTGCCAGCAGCCGACAGGCCTACCTTTACAATGAGCAGTTCTTC.

The chain has TRBV2 and TRBJ1-1, with 7 bases identical to TRBD1. CDR3 length: 13 amino acids. In germline, CDR1 is SNHLY, CDR2 FYNNEI. Germline trimming cut 10 bases from V and 2 bases from J; bases unmatched to any gene: 7. In nucleotides, the CDR3 is TGTGCCACCGGGACAGATAAAAACACTGAAGCTTTCTTT. Translating it yields CATGTDKNTEAFF.

The V call is TRBV13, the J call TRBJ2-5, with D perhaps matching TRBD2 (6 bases). Germline V lookup: CDR1 PRHDT, CDR2 FYEKMQ (reference sequence). The ends were cut back, 3 bases at V and 4 bases at J, with 9 bases in the middle. This CDR3 is 13 amino acids long. The CDR3, as DNA: TGTGCCAGCAGCTTTGAGCGGGCAGAGACCCAGTACTTC. It translates to CASSFERAETQYF.

The V and J genes are TRBV10-3 and TRBJ1-2; no clear D gene. The V gene's germline CDR1 is ENHRY and CDR2 SYGVKD. Trimming stripped 10 bases from V and 8 bases from J, with 14 bases between. This CDR3 spans 11 amino acids. CDR3 loop: CATGAGAGYTF. CDR3 in DNA: TGTGCCACCGGTGCAGGTGCGGGCTACACCTTC.

The rearrangement joins TRBV7-6 to TRBJ2-7; a possible D gene is TRBD2 (6 bases). The V and J ends lost 3 bases and 2 bases respectively, with 8 bases between them. The CDR3 runs to 13 residues. Germline V gene sequence: CDR1 SGHVS, CDR2 FNYEAQ. CDR3 in DNA: TGTGCCAGCAGCTTTAGGGAGGCCTACGAGCAGTACTTC. Amino acid sequence: CASSFREAYEQYF.

The chain recombines TRBV7-8 with TRBJ2-3, with TRBD1 as a possible D gene (6 bases). Germline V gene lookup returns CDR1 SGHVS and CDR2 FQNEAQ. The V end lost 3 bases, the J end lost 5 bases, and 12 bases lay between the germline ends. The CDR3 covers 14 residues. CDR3 DNA: TGTGCCAGCAGCTTCAGGGGAGAGAGAGATACGCAGTATTTT. This codes for CASSFRGERDTQYF.

The J gene is TRBJ2-2, the V gene TRBV5-4; 10 bases map to TRBD2. Looked up from germline, CDR1 is SGHNT and CDR2 is YYREEE (reference sequence). V gave up 1 base and J gave up 7 bases; unmatched junction bases: 7. This CDR3 comprises 16 residues. The chain's CDR3 is CASSLMVAGGVGELFF. CDR3 DNA sequence: TGTGCCAGCAGCTTGATGGTAGCGGGAGGCGTCGGGGAGCTGTTTTTT. Full variable domain (rest looked up from reference TRBV5-4 and TRBJ2-2): ETGVTQSPTHLIKTRGQQVTLRCSSQSGHNTVSWYQQALGQGPQFIFQYYREEENGRGNFPPRFSGLQFPNYSSELNVNALELDDSALYLCASSLMVAGGVGELFFGEGSRLTVL.

CDR3 coding DNA: TGTGCCAGCAGCGTAGGGGGAGGCACCGGGGAGCTGTTTTTT. Its translation is CASSVGGGTGELFF. The chain combines TRBV9 with TRBJ2-2; D possibly corresponds to TRBD2 (6 bases). This CDR3 spans 14 amino acids. Germline assignment: CDR1 SGDLS and CDR2 YYNGEE. Deletions cut 0 bases from V and 4 bases from J, with 7 bases between.

The chain combines TRBV5-1 with TRBJ2-7; 12 nucleotides agree with TRBD2. The CDR3 covers 17 residues. Germline CDR1 is SGHRS and CDR2 is YFSETQ. V gave up 0 bases and J gave up 0 bases; unmatched junction bases: 4. This chain's CDR3 is CASSLGGLAGSSYEQYF. The CDR3 DNA reads TGCGCCAGCAGCTTGGGGGGACTAGCGGGCAGCTCCTACGAGCAGTACTTC.

This chain connects TRBV6-5 to TRBJ2-7; TRBD1 aligns across 9 bases. After removal of 6 bases from V and 4 bases from J, the junction contained 1 base not matched to a gene. This CDR3 has 12 amino acids. CDR1 MNHEY and CDR2 SVGAGI come from the germline V gene. The CDR3 protein is CASSGQGYEQYF. Here the CDR3 DNA reads TGTGCCAGCAGCGGACAGGGGTACGAGCAGTACTTC.

V is TRBV7-2 and J is TRBJ1-1; 7 nucleotides agree with TRBD1. Germline CDR1 SGHTA, CDR2 FQGNSA. V gave up 5 bases and J gave up 8 bases; unmatched junction bases: 8. This CDR3 is 13 amino acids long. The CDR3 sequence: CASSQQQGQEAFF. CDR3 sequence (DNA): TGTGCCAGCAGCCAACAACAGGGGCAGGAAGCTTTCTTT.

This sequence joins TRBV19 and TRBJ2-7; 7 nucleotides match TRBD1. Germline lookup yields CDR1 LNHDA and CDR2 SQIVND (reference sequence). Trimming at V came to 5 bases and at J to 2 bases, leaving 9 bases not matched to a gene. The length of the CDR3 is 15 residues. CDR3 in DNA: TGTGCCAGTAGTCCGACAGGGTTTAGGACCTACGAGCAGTACTTC. Translation: CASSPTGFRTYEQYF.

V usage is TRBV5-5 and J usage is TRBJ2-1; possibly TRBD2 for D (7 bases). Germline V gives CDR1 SGHKS, CDR2 YYEKEE (reference sequence). V lost 0 bases to trimming and J lost 3 bases, with 10 bases between them. CDR3 length equals 15 residues. CDR3 nucleotide sequence: TGTGCCAGCAGCTTGGCGGGGGGCGACTACAATGAGCAGTTCTTC. It yields the protein CASSLAGGDYNEQFF.